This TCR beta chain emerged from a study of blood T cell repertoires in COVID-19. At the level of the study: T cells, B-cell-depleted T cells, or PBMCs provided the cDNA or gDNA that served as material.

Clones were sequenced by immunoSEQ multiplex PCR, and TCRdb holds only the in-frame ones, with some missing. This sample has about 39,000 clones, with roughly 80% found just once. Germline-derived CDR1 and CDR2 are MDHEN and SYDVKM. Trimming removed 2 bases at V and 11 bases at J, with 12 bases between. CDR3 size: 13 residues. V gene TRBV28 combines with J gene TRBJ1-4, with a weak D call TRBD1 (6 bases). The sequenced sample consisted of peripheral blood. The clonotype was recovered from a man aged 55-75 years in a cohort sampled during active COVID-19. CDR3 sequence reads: CASSLRQVGKLFF. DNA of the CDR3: TGTGCCAGCAGTTTAAGACAGGTCGGGAAACTGTTTTTT. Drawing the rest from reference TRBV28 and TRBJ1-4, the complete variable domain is DVKVTQSSRYLVKRTGEKVFLECVQDMDHENMFWYRQDPGLGLRLIYFSYDVKMKEKGDIPEGYSVSREKKERFSLILESASTNQTSMYLCASSLRQVGKLFFGSGTQLSVL.